These T cell receptor beta chains were read from a single sample in a study of T cell responses to AZD1222 COVID-19 vaccine. This table comes from immunoSEQ multiplex PCR, and its TCRdb copy is limited to in-frame clones, with some not included. The table records 150,000 to 180,000 clones, 90% of them present only once. The sample here was peripheral blood, taken on day 0 of AZD1222 vaccination. The receptor source for this set is an adult in good health. Each CDR3 is given with its conserved first and last residue. Each record gives: CDR3 DNA, CDR3 protein, J gene, D gene, clone size, V gene. A D gene is named only where the DNA matches it firmly. Part of the rows lack a size; the others show once, few, many or a class for expanded clones.

TGTGCCAGCTCGGATAGCGGGATTACCTACGAGCAGTACTTC,CASSDSGITYEQYF,TRBJ2-7,TRBD2,.,TRBV25-1
TGTGCCATCGGACAGGGGGCCCGCCAAGAGACCCAGTACTTC,CAIGQGARQETQYF,TRBJ2-5,TRBD1,.,TRBV6-6
TGTGCCAGCATTCTCGGGGTAGCGGGTGCAGATACGCAGTATTTT,CASILGVAGADTQYF,TRBJ2-3,TRBD2,.,TRBV7-9
TGTGCCAGCAGCTTATCCCGCGGGACCTCCTACGAGCAGTACTTC,CASSLSRGTSYEQYF,TRBJ2-7,.,many,TRBV11-2
TGTGCCAGCAGGGGGGCAGGGTTTCTTGCACTGGGCTATAATTCACCCCTCCACTTT,CASRGAGFLALGYNSPLHF,TRBJ1-6,.,.,TRBV27
TGTGCCAGTAGTAAGGACAGGGGAGAGACCCAGTACTTC,CASSKDRGETQYF,TRBJ2-5,TRBD1,.,TRBV19
TGCAGCGTTGAACCAGGGGGCACTGAAGCTTTCTTT,CSVEPGGTEAFF,TRBJ1-1,TRBD1,.,TRBV29-1
TGCAGCGTTGGGACTAGCCCAGTTTACAATGAGCAGTTCTTC,CSVGTSPVYNEQFF,TRBJ2-1,TRBD2,.,TRBV29-1
TGCGCCAGCAGCTCGCCTTCCGGGACAGGGGGGGAGACCCAGTACTTC,CASSSPSGTGGETQYF,TRBJ2-5,TRBD1,.,TRBV5-1
TGTGCCAGCAGCCGAGCGCCCCACTATGGCTACACCTTC,CASSRAPHYGYTF,TRBJ1-2,.,.,TRBV28
TGTGCCAGCAGCACGGGACTAGCGGGAGGCTGGGAGACCCAGTACTTC,CASSTGLAGGWETQYF,TRBJ2-5,TRBD2,few,TRBV7-2
TGCGCCAGCAGCCAATTCTACGAGCAGTACTTC,CASSQFYEQYF,TRBJ2-7,.,.,TRBV5-1
TGTGCCAGCAGCCCAGGACAAGGAGGTTCACCCCTCCACTTT,CASSPGQGGSPLHF,TRBJ1-6,.,once,TRBV3-1/TRBV3-2
TGCGCCAGCAGCTTTGGGCCGACGAGCTCCTATAATTCACCCCTCCACTTT,CASSFGPTSSYNSPLHF,TRBJ1-6,.,.,TRBV5-1
TGTGCCAGCTCACCACAACGCAGCGGGAGCCTGTCCTACGAGCAGTACTTC,CASSPQRSGSLSYEQYF,TRBJ2-7,TRBD2,.,TRBV18
TGTGCCAGCAGCTTGGGCAGAACCGCTAATCACAGGGACTACGAGCAGTACTTC,CASSLGRTANHRDYEQYF,TRBJ2-7,.,.,TRBV7-9
TGTGCCAGCTCACCCACCGGGACAGGGACCGGGGAGCTGTTTTTT,CASSPTGTGTGELFF,TRBJ2-2,TRBD1,.,TRBV18
TGTGCCAGCAGCTTAGGCGATCCCAGGGGAATGGGGGTGGACCAGCCCCAGCATTTT,CASSLGDPRGMGVDQPQHF,TRBJ1-5,.,once,TRBV7-2
TGTGCCAGCAGTTACTCTGCTAGCGGATACAATGAGCAGTTCTTC,CASSYSASGYNEQFF,TRBJ2-1,TRBD2,.,TRBV6-5
TGTGCCAGCAGCTTTCCGAGGGGGATGGATGATACGCAGTATTTT,CASSFPRGMDDTQYF,TRBJ2-3,.,few,TRBV5-4
TGTGCCAGCTCACCGGGCAGGGATGAGACCCAGTACTTC,CASSPGRDETQYF,TRBJ2-5,.,.,TRBV18
TGTGCCAGCAATTGGGGGATTTCTAATTCACCCCTCCACTTT,CASNWGISNSPLHF,TRBJ1-6,.,.,TRBV25-1
TGTGCCAGCAGCCCCGACAGGGGACGCTATGGCTACACCTTC,CASSPDRGRYGYTF,TRBJ1-2,TRBD1,.,TRBV7-3
TGTGCCAGCAGCGAAGGACTAGCGGGTTACAATGAGCAGTTCTTC,CASSEGLAGYNEQFF,TRBJ2-1,TRBD2,.,TRBV7-3
TGCGCCAGCAGCTTGGTGAGGGGGAACAAGATGACTAGCACAGATACGCAGTATTTT,CASSLVRGNKMTSTDTQYF,TRBJ2-3,.,.,TRBV5-1
TGTGCCAGCAGCCCTCTGTACGAGCAGTACTTC,CASSPLYEQYF,TRBJ2-7,.,.,TRBV6-2/TRBV6-3
TGTGCCAGCAGCCGGGACAGGGACTACGAGCAGTACTTC,CASSRDRDYEQYF,TRBJ2-7,TRBD1,.,TRBV7-8
TGTGCCAGCAGTTTAAGAGTGAACACTGAAGCTTTCTTT,CASSLRVNTEAFF,TRBJ1-1,.,.,TRBV12-3/TRBV12-4
TGTGCCACCAGTATCGGGACAAACGCCCAAGAGACCCAGTACTTC,CATSIGTNAQETQYF,TRBJ2-5,.,.,TRBV15
TGCGCCAGCAGCCCATTCGGTACTAGCGGGCCGTCCCACAATGAGCAGTTCTTC,CASSPFGTSGPSHNEQFF,TRBJ2-1,TRBD2,.,TRBV4-3
TGTGCCAGCAGCTTAGGTAGCGGGAGTTGGGCCGGGGAGCTGTTTTTT,CASSLGSGSWAGELFF,TRBJ2-2,TRBD2,.,TRBV11-2
TGTGCCAGCAGGTCCGGGACAGGGAATCAGCCCCAGCATTTT,CASRSGTGNQPQHF,TRBJ1-5,TRBD1,.,TRBV27
TGTGCCAGCAGCTTGGCTTCAGTAGCGGGGCCCACAGATACGCAGTATTTT,CASSLASVAGPTDTQYF,TRBJ2-3,TRBD2,.,TRBV5-8
TGTGCCAGCAGTTTATTAGCAGGGGTGAACACTGAAGCTTTCTTT,CASSLLAGVNTEAFF,TRBJ1-1,.,.,TRBV28
TGTGCTAGTGGTTCCGGGACAGAGAACACTGAAGCTTTCTTT,CASGSGTENTEAFF,TRBJ1-1,TRBD1,.,TRBV12-5